Described below is a single TCR beta chain sequence and its context. These data come from a study of monozygotic twins with inflammatory bowel disease. The germline CDR1 and CDR2 sequences are MNHNS and SASEGT. The CDR3 has 13 residues. There were approximately 4,000 ng of total RNA used for each TCR library. Each UMI harboured a 6-nucleotide sample barcode and was appended via template switching. Nested amplification of TCRalpha and TCRbeta cDNA involved two PCRs of approximately 16 and 10 cycles. TCRdb reprocessed the 5' RACE reads and keeps a single row for each CDR3 protein, giving no DNA. This table lists hundreds of thousands of distinct CDR3 sequences.

The receptor's source is a human donor with ulcerative colitis or Crohn's disease, or a healthy co-twin of an affected twin (not recorded which). The chain recombines TRBV6-1 with TRBJ1-2. Sequencing was done on a sample of blood. Here the CDR3 reads CASSEQNLGGYTF.